A selection of T cell receptor beta chains follows, all from one sample in a study of cytomegalovirus exposure and HLA in healthy donors. Using immunoSEQ multiplex PCR, the repertoire was profiled, and TCRdb retains in-frame clones only, with some absent. The table records about 200,000 clones, 70% to 80% of them present only once. Sequences were obtained from PBMCs. The receptor set was obtained from a man aged 35-49 years in good health and CMV-seronegative. CDR3s leave out the opening cysteine and the closing phenylalanine or tryptophan.

j_gene: TRBJ2-3
v_gene: TRBV5-1
CDR3aa: ASSLSADTQY

j_gene: TRBJ1-2
v_gene: TRBV28
CDR3aa: ASRSGQGAGWDYGYT

j_gene: TRBJ2-3
v_gene: TRBV7-6
CDR3aa: ASTPGASGGSTDTQY

j_gene: TRBJ1-2
v_gene: TRBV5-4
CDR3aa: ASRTAGGYGYT

j_gene: TRBJ2-7
v_gene: TRBV6-5
CDR3aa: ASSYSLAGDLYEQY

j_gene: TRBJ2-5
v_gene: TRBV18
CDR3aa: ASSPAGETQY

j_gene: TRBJ2-7
v_gene: TRBV28
CDR3aa: ASSSSGTRNYEQY

j_gene: TRBJ1-1
v_gene: TRBV28
CDR3aa: ASRFGSRGPNTEAF

j_gene: TRBJ2-3
v_gene: TRBV27
CDR3aa: ASSPIRLAGVDDTQY

j_gene: TRBJ1-1
v_gene: TRBV4-3
CDR3aa: ASSLTGGQAF

j_gene: TRBJ1-4
v_gene: TRBV28
CDR3aa: ASSPRYRAVNEKLF

j_gene: TRBJ2-1
v_gene: TRBV10-3
CDR3aa: AIKPTGGDVHEQF

j_gene: TRBJ2-7
v_gene: TRBV7-6
CDR3aa: ASSLDLVERQY

j_gene: TRBJ1-6
v_gene: TRBV11-1
CDR3aa: ASSLVGGSPLH

j_gene: TRBJ1-2
v_gene: TRBV5-1
CDR3aa: ASSLGQGESYT

j_gene: TRBJ1-2
v_gene: TRBV15
CDR3aa: ATSRGQIYGYT

j_gene: TRBJ2-7
v_gene: TRBV20-1
CDR3aa: SATSEMPH

j_gene: TRBJ2-7
v_gene: TRBV7-3
CDR3aa: ASSLDRGPSYEQY

j_gene: TRBJ1-2
v_gene: TRBV27
CDR3aa: ASSLLQVAGYT

j_gene: TRBJ2-7
v_gene: TRBV11-2
CDR3aa: ASSQDRASYEQY

j_gene: TRBJ1-3
v_gene: TRBV7-2
CDR3aa: ASSPQPGISGNTIY

j_gene: TRBJ1-1
v_gene: TRBV7-9
CDR3aa: ASSSTGIGTEAF

j_gene: TRBJ2-5
v_gene: TRBV5-4
CDR3aa: ASSLQGSQETQY

j_gene: TRBJ2-2
v_gene: TRBV5-1
CDR3aa: ASSLVRSTGELF

j_gene: TRBJ1-2
v_gene: TRBV13
CDR3aa: ASSSQGSGYT

j_gene: TRBJ1-4
v_gene: TRBV9
CDR3aa: ASSREKLF

j_gene: TRBJ2-2
v_gene: TRBV5-1
CDR3aa: ASSFDATGELF

j_gene: TRBJ2-1
v_gene: TRBV30
CDR3aa: AWSAPPVNYNEQF

j_gene: TRBJ2-5
v_gene: TRBV5-1
CDR3aa: ASSARVFQETQY

j_gene: TRBJ2-1
v_gene: TRBV4-1
CDR3aa: ASSQGLALPSSYNEQF

j_gene: TRBJ2-2
v_gene: TRBV5-1
CDR3aa: ASSLGGTVPGELF

j_gene: TRBJ2-1
v_gene: TRBV15
CDR3aa: ATSRAGLAGDKF

j_gene: TRBJ2-1
v_gene: TRBV29-1
CDR3aa: SVEDGVGGRKDEQF

j_gene: TRBJ1-1
v_gene: TRBV19
CDR3aa: ASSFGQGNTEAF

j_gene: TRBJ1-1
v_gene: TRBV25-1
CDR3aa: ASSEWETVNTEAF

j_gene: TRBJ2-5
v_gene: TRBV9
CDR3aa: ASSLRGVQETQY

j_gene: TRBJ2-1
v_gene: TRBV4-1
CDR3aa: ASSPNAWLVGGLAGNEQF

j_gene: TRBJ2-7
v_gene: TRBV7-9
CDR3aa: ASSPSASYEQY

j_gene: TRBJ2-5
v_gene: TRBV4-2
CDR3aa: ASSQEAGAFQETQY

j_gene: TRBJ1-2
v_gene: TRBV4-3
CDR3aa: ASSQDVTGVTTTNYGYT

j_gene: TRBJ2-1
v_gene: TRBV5-4
CDR3aa: ASSGTSGNGNEQF

j_gene: TRBJ1-2
v_gene: TRBV2
CDR3aa: ASSEASYGYT

j_gene: TRBJ1-1
v_gene: TRBV6-5
CDR3aa: ASLRGADTEAF

j_gene: TRBJ1-2
v_gene: TRBV29-1
CDR3aa: SVDAGQGDGYT

j_gene: TRBJ2-7
v_gene: TRBV13
CDR3aa: ASSPTLDRYEQY

j_gene: TRBJ2-1
v_gene: TRBV13
CDR3aa: ASSIGGALLEQF

j_gene: TRBJ2-1
v_gene: TRBV7-8
CDR3aa: ASSLRDNEQF

j_gene: -
v_gene: TRBV15
CDR3aa: ATSRGSLGNYEQY

j_gene: TRBJ2-7
v_gene: TRBV7-9
CDR3aa: ASSRTSGSLYEQY

j_gene: TRBJ1-1
v_gene: TRBV7-9
CDR3aa: ASSLATGEETEAF

j_gene: TRBJ2-7
v_gene: TRBV6-1
CDR3aa: ASSGDSYEQY

j_gene: TRBJ2-7
v_gene: TRBV5-6
CDR3aa: ASSLGTPTYEQY